These 32 T cell receptor beta chains came from one sample sequenced in a study of long-term antiretroviral therapy in people with HIV. The assay, immunoSEQ v3.0, was run at survey level. Profiling relied on immunoSEQ multiplex PCR, and the TCRdb table lists in-frame clones only, not all of them. Here the sample spans some 9,700 clones, around four fifths being singletons. The source material was unsorted PBMCs, sampled 0.7 years after starting antiretroviral therapy. Receptors originate from a man aged 40-49 years with HIV.

The CDR3 reads CASSVKPASGVYNEQFF. The CDR3 DNA reads TGTGCCAGCAGCGTCAAACCGGCTAGCGGAGTATACAATGAGCAGTTCTTC. V and J are TRBV9 and TRBJ2-1; 7 bases match TRBD2. This CDR3 is 17 amino acids long. The V and J ends lost 2 bases and 4 bases, in that order; junction bases with no gene match: 12. In germline, CDR1 is SGDLS, CDR2 YYNGEE.

This chain joins TRBV15 and TRBJ2-2; tentative D call: TRBD1 (6 bases). Germline assignment: CDR1 LNHNV and CDR2 YYDKDF (reference sequence). V was clipped by 8 bases and J by 1 base, with 11 bases between them. The CDR3 sequence is 14 residues long. CDR3 amino acids: CATGTGLNTGELFF. DNA for the CDR3: TGTGCCACCGGTACAGGGTTGAACACCGGGGAGCTGTTTTTT.

The genes are TRBV5-4 and TRBJ2-5; a weak D match, TRBD2 (5 bases). Germline CDR1 reads SGHNT; CDR2 reads YYREEE (reference sequence). Trimming removed 1 base at V and 5 bases at J, with 24 bases between. This CDR3 has 18 amino acids. The CDR3 region is CASSLLLVPSGKGETQYF. In nucleotides, the CDR3 is TGTGCCAGCAGCTTGCTTCTTGTTCCGAGCGGCAAGGGTGAGACCCAGTACTTC.

The V and J genes are TRBV4-2 and TRBJ1-4; TRBD1 might be the D (6 bases). CDR1 LGHNA and CDR2 YNFKEQ come from the germline V gene. The CDR3 runs to 15 residues. V lost 4 bases and J 8 bases, leaving 17 bases between the germline ends. As DNA, the CDR3 is TGTGCCAGCAGCCCACCCCAGGGGATGGGGGAAAAACTGTTTTTT. It codes for CASSPPQGMGEKLFF.

This clone was counted a few times. The chain employs TRBV6-5 and TRBJ2-7, with D uncertain. The CDR3 totals 15 residues. Looked up from germline, CDR1 is MNHEY and CDR2 is SVGAGI. V shed 3 bases and J shed 5 bases, with 17 bases lying between them. The CDR3 sequence is CASSYLTDGRNEQYF. CDR3 coding DNA: TGTGCCAGCAGTTATCTTACAGACGGAAGGAACGAGCAGTACTTC.

This clone was picked up a small number of times. The chain carries TRBV6-1 and TRBJ2-7; 10 bases line up with TRBD2. CDR3 size: 15 residues. Germline CDR1 and CDR2: MNHNS and SASEGT. Germline trimming cut 1 base from V and 0 bases from J; bases unmatched to any gene: 0. CDR3 sequence: CASSEGLAGSYEQYF. The DNA of the CDR3 is TGTGCCAGCAGTGAAGGACTAGCGGGCTCCTACGAGCAGTACTTC.

The chain is built from TRBV30 and TRBJ1-5, with a possible D match to TRBD1 (5 bases). The CDR3 consists of 15 residues. V dropped 0 bases and J dropped 5 bases, with 14 bases sitting between them. The germline V gene has CDR1 GTSNPN and CDR2 SVGIG (reference sequence). This CDR3 is CAWSVRGTDYQPQHF. The DNA of the CDR3 is TGTGCCTGGAGTGTACGAGGGACGGACTATCAGCCCCAGCATTTT. The full variable domain, in which reference TRBV30 and TRBJ1-5 provide the parts outside the CDR3, is SQTIHQWPATLVQPVGSPLSLECTVEGTSNPNLYWYRQAAGRGLQLLFYSVGIGQISSEVPQNLSASRPQDRQFILSSKKLLLSDSGFYLCAWSVRGTDYQPQHFGDGTRLSIL.

The chain employs TRBV6-4 and TRBJ2-1; 8 bases match TRBD1. J lost 9 bases, V lost 4 bases, and 2 bases had no gene match. CDR1 is MRHNA, CDR2 SNTAGT, per germline. The CDR3 extends over 12 amino acids. Here the CDR3 reads CASSVTGGEQFF. CDR3 nucleotide sequence: TGTGCCAGCAGTGTAACAGGGGGTGAGCAGTTCTTC.

This clone showed up just once. This chain connects TRBV28 to TRBJ1-1; TRBD1 is a possible D gene (6 bases). Germline loops: CDR1 MDHEN, CDR2 SYDVKM. The CDR3 sequence is 14 residues long. With 3 bases removed from V and 1 base from J, the gap between germline ends came to 9 bases. CDR3 sequence: CASSFRGPNTEAFF. The CDR3 nucleotides are TGTGCCAGCAGTTTCAGGGGCCCGAACACTGAAGCTTTCTTT.

This chain connects TRBV7-2 to TRBJ1-1; 9 positions agree with TRBD1. CDR1 and CDR2 (germline): SGHTA, FQGNSA. The J segment lost 4 bases and the V segment lost 8 bases, leaving 5 bases of the junction unmatched. The CDR3 has 13 amino acids. CDR3 sequence reads: CASRTGVSTEAFF. CDR3 in DNA: TGTGCCAGCCGGACAGGGGTGAGCACTGAAGCTTTCTTT. Based on the CDR3 plus reference TRBV7-2 and TRBJ1-1, the full variable domain is GAGVSQSPSNKVTEKGKDVELRCDPISGHTALYWYRQSLGQGLEFLIYFQGNSAPDKSGLPSDRFSAERTGGSVSTLTIQRTQQEDSAVYLCASRTGVSTEAFFGQGTRLTVV.

The chain uses TRBV5-1 and TRBJ1-4; TRBD1 matches at 7 bases. The V gene end was trimmed by 4 bases and the J gene end by 1 base; junction bases not matched to a gene: 10. This CDR3 has 17 residues. Germline V CDR1 and CDR2: SGHRS, YFSETQ. In nucleotides, the CDR3 is TGCGCCAGCAGCCTAACAGGGACAGCGAAAACTAATGAAAAACTGTTTTTT. Amino acid sequence: CASSLTGTAKTNEKLFF.

The rearrangement joins TRBV7-9 to TRBJ2-1, with D perhaps TRBD2 (6 bases). CDR3 length: 13 amino acids. Germline CDR1 and CDR2: SEHNR and FQNEAQ (reference sequence). V was pared by 1 base and J by 6 bases, with 7 bases between. The CDR3 DNA sequence: TGTGCCAGCAGCTTAGGGAGGGTCAATGAGCAGTTCTTC. It specifies CASSLGRVNEQFF. Full variable domain (outside the CDR3, taken from reference TRBV7-9 and TRBJ2-1): DTGVSQNPRHKITKRGQNVTFRCDPISEHNRLYWYRQTLGQGPEFLTYFQNEAQLEKSRLLSDRFSAERPKGSFSTLEIQRTEQGDSAMYLCASSLGRVNEQFFGPGTRLTVL.

The chain employs TRBV7-2 and TRBJ1-5; maybe TRBD1 (6 bases). Germline V CDR1 and CDR2: SGHTA, FQGNSA. Trimming left V 5 bases short and J 3 bases short, with 14 bases between. The CDR3 is 15 residues long. This CDR3 is CASSGQTGANQPQHF. DNA for the CDR3: TGTGCCAGCAGCGGACAAACGGGGGCCAATCAGCCCCAGCATTTT.

The chain couples TRBV5-6 to TRBJ1-1; no definite D call. V was pared by 4 bases and J by 3 bases, with 7 bases between. The CDR3 length is 12 residues. Germline V lookup: CDR1 SGHDT, CDR2 YYEEEE. The CDR3 sequence is CASSPQDTEAFF. The CDR3 DNA follows: TGTGCCAGCAGCCCCCAGGACACTGAAGCTTTCTTT.

The V and J genes are TRBV9 and TRBJ2-2; D uncertain. The V gene's germline CDR1 is SGDLS and CDR2 YYNGEE. This CDR3 has 14 amino acids. The V gene lost 1 base and the J gene lost 1 base, with 5 bases spanning the gap. CDR3 DNA sequence: TGTGCCAGCAGCGTAAGTGGGAACACCGGGGAGCTGTTTTTT. This gives the protein CASSVSGNTGELFF. Complete variable domain (other parts from reference TRBV9 and TRBJ2-2): DSGVTQTPKHLITATGQRVTLRCSPRSGDLSVYWYQQSLDQGLQFLIQYYNGEERAKGNILERFSAQQFPDLHSELNLSSLELGDSALYFCASSVSGNTGELFFGEGSRLTVL.

This chain connects TRBV27 to TRBJ2-2; 7 bases match TRBD1. V was clipped by 4 bases and J by 5 bases; unmatched bases: 10. The CDR3 loop spans 16 amino acids. Germline V gives CDR1 MNHEY, CDR2 SMNVEV (reference sequence). Here the CDR3 reads CASSYQGTAPTGELFF. DNA of the CDR3: TGTGCCAGCAGTTACCAAGGGACAGCCCCAACCGGGGAGCTGTTTTTT.

The rearrangement links TRBV10-2 to TRBJ1-1; weak D call: TRBD1 (5 bases). CDR1 is WSHSY and CDR2 is SAAADI in the germline V gene. The CDR3 has 13 amino acids. V was pared by 6 bases and J by 6 bases, with 14 bases between. The DNA for the CDR3 is TGCGCCAGCAGCTCCCCCCTCAGGGCTGAAGCTTTCTTT. Its protein product is CASSSPLRAEAFF.

J is TRBJ1-2 and V is TRBV30; D uncertain. The V and J ends lost 3 bases and 2 bases respectively, with 10 bases between them. In germline, CDR1 is GTSNPN, CDR2 SVGIG (reference sequence). This CDR3 has 13 residues. DNA of the CDR3: TGTGCCTGGAGCCGGTCGGGGAACTATGGCTACACCTTC. This encodes CAWSRSGNYGYTF. Full variable domain (rest looked up from reference TRBV30 and TRBJ1-2): SQTIHQWPATLVQPVGSPLSLECTVEGTSNPNLYWYRQAAGRGLQLLFYSVGIGQISSEVPQNLSASRPQDRQFILSSKKLLLSDSGFYLCAWSRSGNYGYTFGSGTRLTVV.

The V and J genes are TRBV20-1 and TRBJ1-2, with a possible D match to TRBD1 (5 bases). V lost 7 bases and J 8 bases, leaving 14 bases between the germline ends. CDR1 is DFQATT and CDR2 is SNEGSKA in the germline V gene (reference sequence). The CDR3 is 11 residues long. The CDR3, as DNA: TGCAGTGTAGGGGACTGGGTCGGCTACACCTTC. It is translated as CSVGDWVGYTF.

The sample holds a few counts of this clone. The chain uses TRBV7-9 and TRBJ2-7; a weak D match, TRBD2 (6 bases). Between the trimmed V and J ends, which lost 5 bases and 3 bases, there was a span of 17 bases. This CDR3 region has 15 residues. In germline, CDR1 is SEHNR, CDR2 FQNEAQ (reference sequence). Here the CDR3 reads CASSQGRELYYEQYF. The CDR3 DNA follows: TGTGCCAGCAGCCAAGGGCGGGAACTATACTACGAGCAGTACTTC.

The chain employs TRBV7-8 and TRBJ2-3; TRBD2 matches at 9 bases. The CDR3 runs 15 residues. Germline CDR1 SGHVS, CDR2 FQNEAQ. After removal of 3 bases from V and 4 bases from J, the junction contained 5 bases not matched to a gene. The CDR3 nucleotides read TGTGCCAGCAGCTTGTCTAGCGGGATGGCAGATACGCAGTATTTT. Its translation is CASSLSSGMADTQYF.

The genes are TRBV28 and TRBJ2-5; D is unclear. Trimming took off 4 bases at V and 1 base at J, with 7 bases between the two ends. The CDR3 has 13 residues. CDR1 and CDR2 from the germline V gene are MDHEN and SYDVKM. CDR3 loop: CASSWGSQETQYF. The CDR3 nucleotides read TGTGCCAGCAGTTGGGGATCCCAAGAGACCCAGTACTTC.

This chain connects TRBV5-1 to TRBJ2-5, with 11 bases lining up with TRBD2. The CDR3 runs to 18 residues. V lost 4 bases to trimming and J lost 4 bases; unmatched junction nucleotides: 15. Germline loops: CDR1 SGHRS, CDR2 YFSETQ. CDR3 amino acids: CASSPALAGVVLGETQYF. The CDR3 nucleotides read TGCGCCAGCAGCCCCGCACTAGCGGGAGTCGTGCTTGGAGAGACCCAGTACTTC.

This chain uses TRBV28 with TRBJ2-7; D tentatively reads TRBD1 or TRBD2 (7 bases each). Germline values: CDR1 MDHEN, CDR2 SYDVKM. The CDR3 runs 15 residues. Trimming pared 5 bases from V and 0 bases from J, leaving 14 bases between. The CDR3 protein is CASSIRGGSSYEQYF. In nucleotides, the CDR3 is TGTGCCAGCAGTATCAGGGGGGGGAGCTCCTACGAGCAGTACTTC.

The CDR3 sequence is CASLRPGTAQETQYF. DNA for the CDR3: TGTGCCAGTCTACGTCCGGGGACAGCCCAAGAGACCCAGTACTTC. The V and J genes are TRBV2 and TRBJ2-5; TRBD1 aligns across 7 bases. V shed 9 bases, J shed 1 base, and the junction held 11 bases outside the gene matches. From germline, CDR1 is SNHLY and CDR2 FYNNEI. The CDR3 length is 15 residues.

This clone was detected only once. The chain combines TRBV27 with TRBJ2-7, with unresolved D. V lost 2 bases and J 6 bases, leaving 8 bases between the germline ends. The CDR3 is made up of 12 amino acids. Germline CDR1 MNHEY, CDR2 SMNVEV (reference sequence). Here the CDR3 reads CASSLPGLEQYF. DNA for the CDR3: TGTGCCAGCAGTTTACCCGGCCTCGAGCAGTACTTC.

The rearrangement links TRBV4-3 to TRBJ2-3; 9 positions agree with TRBD2. The V gene's germline CDR1 is LGHNA and CDR2 YSLEER. V lost 5 bases and J lost 3; bases outside the gene matches: 6. The CDR3 length is 15 residues. The CDR3 DNA sequence: TGCGCCAGCAGCGCTAGCGGGATAGTAACAGATACGCAGTATTTT. Translated, it gives CASSASGIVTDTQYF.

V usage is TRBV10-3 and J usage is TRBJ1-1; no firm D call. Germline V lookup: CDR1 ENHRY, CDR2 SYGVKD. The CDR3 sequence is 13 residues long. V lost 7 bases, J lost 1 base, and 10 bases lay in between. In DNA form, the CDR3 reads TGTGCCATCACCGCGGCCCCGAACACTGAAGCTTTCTTT. Protein: CAITAAPNTEAFF.

V is TRBV19 and J is TRBJ2-7; the D is unclear. V was shortened by 8 bases and J by 0 bases, with 5 bases between the two germline ends. There are 11 residues in the CDR3. Germline-derived CDR1 and CDR2 are LNHDA and SQIVND (reference sequence). DNA for the CDR3: TGTGCCAGTTCAAGCTCCTACGAGCAGTACTTC. Amino acids: CASSSSYEQYF.

The rearrangement joins TRBV4-1 to TRBJ2-7; the D gene is possibly TRBD2 (5 bases). CDR1 is MGHRA and CDR2 is YSYEKL in the germline V gene. Trimming shortened V by 0 bases and J by 5 bases, and 11 bases separated the two germline ends. The length of the CDR3 is 14 residues. CDR3 residues: CASSQDVRRDEQYF. CDR3 DNA sequence: TGCGCCAGCAGCCAAGACGTTCGGCGGGACGAGCAGTACTTC.

The rearrangement links TRBV5-4 to TRBJ2-7; D gene unclear. Trimming removed 4 bases from V and 3 bases from J, with 20 bases in between. The CDR3 length is 16 residues. Germline lookup yields CDR1 SGHNT and CDR2 YYREEE (reference sequence). As DNA, the CDR3 is TGTGCCAGCAGCCGAAACCCTCTCGGTTCCTTCTACGAGCAGTACTTC. Its protein product is CASSRNPLGSFYEQYF. Complete variable domain (other parts from reference TRBV5-4 and TRBJ2-7): ETGVTQSPTHLIKTRGQQVTLRCSSQSGHNTVSWYQQALGQGPQFIFQYYREEENGRGNFPPRFSGLQFPNYSSELNVNALELDDSALYLCASSRNPLGSFYEQYFGPGTRLTVT.

The rearrangement joins TRBV30 to TRBJ2-1, with TRBD2 as a possible D gene (6 bases). This CDR3 is 17 amino acids long. Germline CDR1 is GTSNPN and CDR2 is SVGIG (reference sequence). The ends were cut back, 1 base at V and 2 bases at J, with 18 bases in the middle. CDR3 sequence reads: CAWSGGDWGTAYNEQFF. In nucleotides, the CDR3 is TGTGCCTGGAGTGGCGGGGATTGGGGGACGGCCTACAATGAGCAGTTCTTC.